Here is one T cell receptor beta chain with its context. Trimming stripped 0 bases from V and 3 bases from J, with 11 bases between. The CDR3 has 15 amino acids. Germline V CDR1 and CDR2: SGDLS, YYNGEE. This entry comes from a study of cytomegalovirus exposure and HLA in healthy donors. 60 Vbeta and 13 Jbeta primers were used in PCR. TCRdb's table, derived via immunoSEQ multiplex PCR, lists solely in-frame clones and lacks some. The profile shows hundreds of thousands of clones, approximately 90% of them singletons. What was sequenced was PBMCs. This TCR came from a woman between 18 and 29 years old in good health and CMV-seronegative. This chain joins TRBV9 and TRBJ2-3; D might be TRBD1 (6 bases). Written as DNA, the CDR3 is TGTGCCAGCAGCGTAGAACAGGGCCGGACAGATACGCAGTATTTT. Its protein is CASSVEQGRTDTQYF.